In this sample, the clone carrying this T cell receptor beta chain turned up many times. Its antigen is undetermined. These data belong to a study of breast tumors, draining lymph nodes, adjacent tissues. The study, taken as a whole, reports: Tumor repertoires ranked between lymph nodes and nontumor tissue in diversity, with V and J gene preferences. That most tumor T cells come from lymph nodes remained unproven. The data were judged consistent with most tumor T cells coming from lymph node and expanding in tumor.

MiXCR was run by TCRdb on the multiplex PCR reads, yielding one entry per CDR3 protein. Among approximately 190,000 distinct CDR3 sequences listed, 31% were seen once. Samples came from axillary lymph nodes draining the breast cancer. Germline V gene sequence: CDR1 DFQATT, CDR2 SNEGSKA (reference sequence). The CDR3 has 15 amino acids. V shed 2 bases, J shed 5 bases, and the junction held 4 bases outside the gene matches. This clonotype was obtained from a female donor with breast cancer. Some clones in this sample may be carry-over from other donors' samples. The V and J genes are TRBV20-1 and TRBJ2-1; TRBD2 matches at 12 bases. Sequencing was carried out using axillary lymph node tissue. CDR3 region: CSARQLAGGHNEQFF. The CDR3 coding sequence is TGCAGTGCTAGACAACTAGCGGGAGGTCACAATGAGCAGTTCTTC.